This T cell receptor (beta chain) came from a study of OX40 agonist ivuxolimab in advanced cancers. Overall study: Patients in the trial were receiving intravenous ivuxolimab every 2 weeks, at doses of 0.01 to 10 mg/kg.

The germline CDR1 and CDR2 sequences are MNHNS and SASEGT. CDR3 length equals 13 residues. V was pared by 10 bases and J by 0 bases, with 13 bases between. Findings of the study overall: Researchers report that CD8+ T cells had, on average, more expanded clones than CD4+.

With regard to this clone: What it recognizes is unknown.

Profiling relied on immunoSEQ multiplex PCR, and the TCRdb table lists in-frame clones only, not all of them. The data hold approximately 58,000 clones, with about four fifths observed a single time. The receptor's source is an adult with an advanced solid tumor such as melanoma, head and neck, liver or kidney cancer. The V call is TRBV6-1, the J call TRBJ2-7; D not resolved. The sequences come from CD4+ or CD8+ T cells sorted from blood, collected in a trial of the OX40 agonist ivuxolimab. The chain's CDR3 is CATKSPGSYEQYF. The CDR3 region has the DNA TGTGCCACCAAGTCACCCGGCTCCTACGAGCAGTACTTC.